This T cell receptor beta chain was captured by sequencing in a study of blood T cell repertoires in COVID-19. Across the whole study: Acute-phase and convalescent COVID-19 samples originated in the United States, Italy and Spain.

The length of the CDR3 is 17 residues. V lost 4 bases and J 4 bases, leaving 20 bases between the germline ends. Germline-derived CDR1 and CDR2 are LNHDA and SQIVND (reference sequence). The table came from immunoSEQ multiplex PCR; TCRdb's copy has only in-frame clones and leaves some out. The sample has around 240,000 clones, 70% to 90% seen once. The chain couples TRBV19 to TRBJ2-1, with D unclear. Input material: peripheral blood. This TCR was sampled from a man aged 35-49 years with acute or convalescent COVID-19. The CDR3 loop reads CASSSGAIKPTYNEQFF. CDR3 nucleotides: TGTGCCAGTAGTAGCGGCGCGATCAAACCCACTTACAATGAGCAGTTCTTC.